One sample yielded the 10 T cell receptor beta chains listed below, sequenced in a study of blood T cell repertoires in COVID-19. Here immunoSEQ multiplex PCR was the method, and the copy in TCRdb shows in-frame clones only, minus some. The table includes 250,000 to 400,000 clones, almost 90% detected once. Sample: peripheral blood. The receptors shown here come from a woman aged 25 to 45 with COVID-19, enrolled during active disease.

This clone was detected only once. This chain connects TRBV6-5 to TRBJ2-7, with D perhaps TRBD2 (5 bases). With 0 bases removed from V and 3 bases from J, the gap between germline ends came to 15 bases. Germline CDR1 is MNHEY and CDR2 is SVGAGI. CDR3 size: 16 residues. CDR3 nucleotides: TGTGCCAGCAGTTACTCAGGAGGAAATCGGAACTACGAGCAGTACTTC. This encodes CASSYSGGNRNYEQYF.

The count of this clone is one. The chain carries TRBV28 and TRBJ2-7, with TRBD2 matching 7 bases. Germline lookup yields CDR1 MDHEN and CDR2 SYDVKM. This CDR3 contains 14 residues. The J segment lost 6 bases and the V segment lost 1 base, leaving 6 bases of the junction unmatched. The CDR3 is CASSLSRQRGEQYF. DNA for the CDR3: TGTGCCAGCAGTTTATCAAGACAGCGGGGCGAGCAGTACTTC.

This clone came up once. This chain joins TRBV12-5 and TRBJ1-2; TRBD1 matches at 7 bases. The trim removed 5 bases at V and 8 bases at J, leaving 5 bases unmatched. The germline CDR1 and CDR2 sequences are LGHNT and FRNRAP. This CDR3 spans 12 amino acids. CDR3 in DNA: TGTGCTAGTGGTACAGACAGGGACGGCTACACCTTC. Protein: CASGTDRDGYTF.

The chain joins TRBV12-3 or TRBV12-4 to TRBJ2-7; 7 bases map to TRBD2. The CDR3 is made up of 13 amino acids. V trimming: 4 bases; J trimming: 2 bases; junction bases outside the gene matches: 2. The CDR3 DNA follows: TGTGCCAGCAGTTATCGGGGGGCCTACGAGCAGTACTTC. It codes for CASSYRGAYEQYF.

The chain recombines TRBV19 with TRBJ2-7; possibly TRBD1 for D (6 bases). CDR3 size: 15 residues. CDR1 is LNHDA and CDR2 is SQIVND in the germline V gene (reference sequence). V was trimmed by 3 bases and J by 0 bases, leaving 12 bases between them. Here the CDR3 reads CASSISGQSSYEQYF. CDR3 nucleotides: TGTGCCAGTAGTATTTCCGGACAGAGCTCCTACGAGCAGTACTTC.

In regard to this clone: The junction shows a germline mismatch at one end, possibly a read error. V is TRBV3-1 (or the pseudogene TRBV3-2) and J is TRBJ2-4, with 11 bases that match TRBD1. Germline V gene sequence: CDR1 LGHDT, CDR2 YNNKEL (reference sequence). CDR3 size: 12 residues. The CDR3 reads CASSTRDRGWHF. Written as DNA, the CDR3 is TGTGCCAGCAGCACCCGGGACAGGGGGTGGCACTTC.

The CDR3 bases are TGTGCCAGCAGACAGGCTACACTCGGCAATCAGCCCCAGCATTTT. Amino acids: CASRQATLGNQPQHF. The chain is built from TRBV28 and TRBJ1-5; D is possibly TRBD1 (5 bases). Trimming left V 6 bases short and J 2 bases short, with 14 bases between. Germline CDR1 reads MDHEN; CDR2 reads SYDVKM. The CDR3 is 15 amino acids.

This clone was counted once. The chain couples TRBV7-8 to TRBJ2-7; 7 nucleotides line up with TRBD1. Germline V gene data show CDR1 as SGHVS and CDR2 as FQNEAQ. This CDR3 spans 16 amino acids. Trimming at V came to 3 bases and at J to 0 bases, leaving 8 bases not matched to a gene. The CDR3 DNA reads TGTGCCAGCAGCTTTGAAGCACAGGGGTTCTCCTACGAGCAGTACTTC. It yields the protein CASSFEAQGFSYEQYF.

This chain uses TRBV7-9 with TRBJ1-2; 9 nucleotides line up with TRBD1. Germline CDR1 reads SEHNR; CDR2 reads FQNEAQ (reference sequence). Trimming removed 1 base from V and 6 bases from J; junction bases left unmatched: 3. The CDR3 extends over 14 amino acids. For the CDR3, the DNA is TGTGCCAGCAGCTTAGACAGGGGGCTGAATGGCTACACCTTC. The encoded protein is CASSLDRGLNGYTF.

This clone was seen a few times. CDR3 residues: CASSLARQGRFGEQYF. The DNA of the CDR3 is TGTGCCAGCAGCTTAGCTCGTCAGGGGCGCTTCGGCGAGCAGTACTTC. The chain uses TRBV13 and TRBJ2-7; D is perhaps TRBD1 (6 bases). V dropped 1 base and J dropped 6 bases, with 19 bases sitting between them. Germline CDR1 PRHDT, CDR2 FYEKMQ (reference sequence). The CDR3 has 16 residues.